This T cell receptor (beta chain) was found in a study of OX40 agonist ivuxolimab in advanced cancers. Study context: People in dose escalation had one of these cancers: hepatocellular carcinoma, melanoma, renal cell or head and neck cancer. Notes on the study in general: Relative to CD4+, CD8+ T cells held more expanded clones on average.

CDR3 length: 15 residues. The V end lost 4 bases, the J end lost 0 bases, and 10 bases lay between the germline ends. Germline-derived CDR1 and CDR2 are SGHTA and FQGNSA. Method: immunoSEQ multiplex PCR; TCRdb's copy keeps in-frame clones and lacks some. The sample lists 40,000 to 50,000 clones; more than 85% were seen once. The cohort excluded patients with autoimmune disease history or systemic immunosuppression. Turning to this clone: Its antigen is still unknown.

The TCR sequence derives from an adult with an advanced solid tumor such as melanoma, head and neck, liver or kidney cancer. The genes are TRBV7-2 and TRBJ2-1; no clear D gene. Sequenced material: CD4+ or CD8+ T cells sorted from blood, taken in a trial of the OX40 agonist ivuxolimab. For the CDR3, the DNA is TGTGCCAGCAGCTCAGTTCTTAGCTCCTACAATGAGCAGTTCTTC. The encoded protein is CASSSVLSSYNEQFF.